The 14 T cell receptor beta chains in this list originate from one sample, sequenced in a study of T cells after yellow fever vaccination. TCRdb re-called the 5' RACE reads with MiXCR, one entry per CDR3 protein. The profile shows approximately 550,000 distinct CDR3 sequences, about a fifth of them singletons. The input for sequencing was PBMCs, taken 15 days after the yellow fever booster vaccination. The receptors come from a man aged 25-45 years who received the YFV17D yellow fever vaccine.

J is TRBJ2-3 and V is TRBV14; 9 bases map to TRBD2. V shed 5 bases, J shed 9 bases, and the junction held 6 bases outside the gene matches. Germline-derived CDR1 and CDR2 are SGHDN and FVKESK. This CDR3 has 13 residues. The CDR3 DNA reads TGTGCCAGCAGCTCCGGGACTAGCTCGACGCAGTATTTT. It specifies CASSSGTSSTQYF.

This clonotype was detected only a few times. J is TRBJ2-3 and V is TRBV29-1, with TRBD2 as a possible D gene (7 bases). The germline V and J ends were trimmed by 5 bases and 5 bases, with 23 bases remaining between them. This CDR3 comprises 16 residues. CDR1 SQVTM and CDR2 ANQGSEA come from the germline V gene. In DNA form, the CDR3 reads TGCAGCGTTCTCAAGGGGGGGAGTGGTACCAAAGATACGCAGTATTTT. It is translated as CSVLKGGSGTKDTQYF.

V usage is TRBV7-2 and J usage is TRBJ1-1, with no clear D. CDR1 is SGHTA and CDR2 is FQGNSA in the germline V gene. The CDR3 loop spans 14 amino acids. V shed 1 base and J shed 3 bases, with 9 bases lying between them. The CDR3 nucleotides are TGTGCCAGCAGCTTAGGTGGGGTCTACACTGAAGCTTTCTTT. Translated: CASSLGGVYTEAFF.

This clonotype was detected a few times. The rearrangement uses TRBV2 and TRBJ2-3; 10 positions agree with TRBD2. V shed 7 bases, J shed 4 bases, and the junction held 2 bases outside the gene matches. The CDR3 runs to 13 residues. Germline CDR1 is SNHLY and CDR2 is FYNNEI. The CDR3: CASTSGRPDTQYF. The CDR3, as DNA: TGTGCCAGCACTAGCGGGAGACCAGATACGCAGTATTTT.

The chain uses TRBV11-2 and TRBJ2-7; D might be TRBD2 (6 bases). Germline CDR1 SGHAT, CDR2 FQNNGV. CDR3 length: 14 amino acids. Trimming removed 1 base at V and 3 bases at J, with 10 bases between. CDR3 in DNA: TGTGCCAGCAGCTTAGCGGGAGTCTTCTACGAGCAGTACTTC. This translates into CASSLAGVFYEQYF.

This clonotype was counted between two and nine times. The rearrangement uses TRBV29-1 and TRBJ1-1, with D perhaps matching TRBD1 (5 bases). This CDR3 region has 13 residues. Trimming took off 5 bases at V and 7 bases at J, with 17 bases between the two ends. Germline V gene sequence: CDR1 SQVTM, CDR2 ANQGSEA. CDR3 amino acids: CSVSPGRGIEAFF. The CDR3 nucleotides are TGCAGCGTTTCACCGGGACGGGGGATTGAAGCTTTCTTT.

This clonotype was seen a handful of times. This chain uses TRBV7-8 with TRBJ2-5; 9 positions agree with TRBD2. The germline CDR1 and CDR2 sequences are SGHVS and FQNEAQ. The CDR3 covers 15 residues. The V and J ends lost 2 bases and 6 bases, in that order; junction bases with no gene match: 7. CDR3 region: CASSLTGTSLQTQYF. The CDR3 DNA reads TGTGCCAGCAGCTTAACCGGGACTAGCCTTCAGACCCAGTACTTC.

This clonotype was detected a few times. The rearrangement uses TRBV5-1 and TRBJ1-1, with TRBD1 matching over 10 bases. CDR3 length: 17 residues. Unmatched junction bases numbered 5, after V lost 0 bases and J lost 0 bases. Germline lookup yields CDR1 SGHRS and CDR2 YFSETQ. CDR3 bases: TGCGCCAGCAGCTTGGTGGGACAGGGGCGCGTGAACACTGAAGCTTTCTTT. This encodes CASSLVGQGRVNTEAFF.

Comments on this clonotype: Sequence at one end of the junction differs from germline and may be a read error. The rearrangement joins TRBV20-1 to TRBJ2-1; no definite D call. Germline assignment: CDR1 DFQATT and CDR2 SNEGSKA (reference sequence). The CDR3 sequence is 16 residues long. CDR3 protein: CCARDPRKSSYNEQFF. DNA of the CDR3: TGCTGTGCTAGAGATCCCCGGAAGAGCTCCTACAATGAGCAGTTCTTC.

This clonotype is a singleton in its sample. This rearrangement joins TRBV12-3 or TRBV12-4 to TRBJ2-5, with 7 positions matching TRBD1. With 3 bases clipped from V and 5 bases from J, the junction kept 6 bases outside the gene matches. The CDR3 runs 14 residues. The CDR3 sequence is CASSFDRALETQYF. CDR3 nucleotide sequence: TGTGCCAGCAGTTTCGACAGGGCGCTGGAGACCCAGTACTTC.

J is TRBJ2-4 and V is TRBV20-1, with D hard to call. There are 12 residues in the CDR3. Trimming stripped 3 bases from V and 6 bases from J, with 9 bases between. Per germline, CDR1 DFQATT and CDR2 SNEGSKA (reference sequence). The CDR3 region has the DNA TGCAGTGCTAGGGACCGGCGAAACATTCAGTACTTC. As protein: CSARDRRNIQYF.

This clonotype has a handful of counts. The J gene is TRBJ2-1, the V gene TRBV7-2; possible D gene TRBD2, 5 bases. This CDR3 contains 16 residues. V was clipped by 1 base and J by 0 bases, with 10 bases between them. CDR1 and CDR2 (germline): SGHTA, FQGNSA. CDR3 region: CASSLVAQSSYNEQFF. The CDR3 DNA follows: TGTGCCAGCAGCTTAGTAGCGCAGAGCTCCTACAATGAGCAGTTCTTC.

This clonotype occurred a few times. V gene TRBV7-3 combines with J gene TRBJ2-3; D call uncertain. CDR1 and CDR2 from the germline V gene are SGHTA and FQGTGA. Trimming cost V 5 bases and J 3 bases, with 6 bases left between them. CDR3 size: 12 residues. The CDR3: CASSEWTDTQYF. DNA for the CDR3: TGTGCCAGCAGCGAATGGACAGATACGCAGTATTTT.

This chain uses TRBV5-1 with TRBJ2-2; 8 positions agree with TRBD2. CDR3 size: 13 residues. Germline assignment: CDR1 SGHRS and CDR2 YFSETQ. The junction had 3 bases not matched to a gene; V was cut back by 7 bases and J by 4 bases. The CDR3 region has the DNA TGCGCCAGCGCCGGGACTAGCACCGGGGAGCTGTTTTTT. It translates to CASAGTSTGELFF.